This is a list of T cell receptor beta chains from one sample in a study of T cell responses to AZD1222 COVID-19 vaccine. The protocol was immunoSEQ multiplex PCR, while the TCRdb copy is restricted to in-frame clones and leaves out a portion. The sample comprises approximately 170,000 clones, 88% of which are singletons, and 11% rests with the top ten. The material was peripheral blood, obtained 28 days after the second AZD1222 dose. The receptors originated from an adult who received the AZD1222 COVID-19 vaccine. Each CDR3 is given with its conserved first and last residue. A D gene is named only where the DNA matches it firmly. Only some rows state a clone size, as once, few, many or a class for expanded clones.

d_call: NA; v_call: TRBV19; j_call: TRBJ1-5; clone_size: NA; cdr3_nt: TGTGCCAGCCGCGGGACACTTAGCAATCAGCCCCAGCATTTT; cdr3_aa: CASRGTLSNQPQHF
d_call: NA; v_call: TRBV24-1; j_call: TRBJ1-1; clone_size: once; cdr3_nt: TGTGCCACCAGTGATTACTTTAACACTGAAGCTTTCTTT; cdr3_aa: CATSDYFNTEAFF
d_call: NA; v_call: TRBV4-3; j_call: TRBJ2-7; clone_size: NA; cdr3_nt: TGCGCCAGCAGCCAAGATCTTGAAGCTAGCTACGAGCAGTACTTC; cdr3_aa: CASSQDLEASYEQYF
d_call: NA; v_call: TRBV9; j_call: TRBJ2-1; clone_size: NA; cdr3_nt: TGTGCCAGCAGCGTATCGGGGGGCGCGGGCAATGAGCAGTTCTTC; cdr3_aa: CASSVSGGAGNEQFF
d_call: NA; v_call: TRBV7-2; j_call: TRBJ2-5; clone_size: NA; cdr3_nt: TGTGCCAGCAGCCCACGACAGAGTCAAGAGACCCAGTACTTC; cdr3_aa: CASSPRQSQETQYF
d_call: TRBD1; v_call: TRBV7-3; j_call: TRBJ1-1; clone_size: NA; cdr3_nt: TGTGCCAGCAGCTTAATAGGGGGCAAATCTGAAGCTTTCTTT; cdr3_aa: CASSLIGGKSEAFF
d_call: NA; v_call: TRBV19; j_call: TRBJ1-2; clone_size: NA; cdr3_nt: TGTGCCAGTAGTACAGCACGGACAGTTTATGGCTACACCTTC; cdr3_aa: CASSTARTVYGYTF
d_call: NA; v_call: TRBV6-5; j_call: TRBJ2-7; clone_size: NA; cdr3_nt: TGTGCCAGCAGTTACCTGTACGAGCAGTACTTC; cdr3_aa: CASSYLYEQYF
d_call: NA; v_call: TRBV12-5; j_call: TRBJ1-5; clone_size: NA; cdr3_nt: TGTGCTAGTGGTTTGGTACCGGGTTCGGGGGGTCTAGCTAGCAATCAGCCCCAGCATTTT; cdr3_aa: CASGLVPGSGGLASNQPQHF
d_call: NA; v_call: TRBV6-5; j_call: TRBJ2-2; clone_size: NA; cdr3_nt: TGTGCCAGCAGTTACAGGCCGAACACCGGGGAGCTGTTTTTT; cdr3_aa: CASSYRPNTGELFF
d_call: NA; v_call: TRBV11-1; j_call: TRBJ1-2; clone_size: NA; cdr3_nt: TGTGCCAGCAGCTTCGCCCAGGGTAGAGGCTACACCTTC; cdr3_aa: CASSFAQGRGYTF
d_call: NA; v_call: TRBV5-1; j_call: TRBJ1-6; clone_size: NA; cdr3_nt: TGCGCCAGCAGCTACGTAGGGGGGGCGCAGAATTCACCCCTCCACTTT; cdr3_aa: CASSYVGGAQNSPLHF
d_call: TRBD2; v_call: TRBV10-2; j_call: TRBJ2-5; clone_size: NA; cdr3_nt: TGCGCCAGCAGTGAGTTTCTAGCGGGGGGGCCGGAGACCCAGTACTTC; cdr3_aa: CASSEFLAGGPETQYF
d_call: NA; v_call: TRBV6-5; j_call: TRBJ2-5; clone_size: NA; cdr3_nt: TGTGCCAGCAGTTATGGCAGGCACAATCAAGAGACCCAGTACTTC; cdr3_aa: CASSYGRHNQETQYF
d_call: TRBD1; v_call: TRBV6-5; j_call: TRBJ1-2; clone_size: NA; cdr3_nt: TGTGCCAGCACAGAGGGGGCGCGAGGCTACACCTTC; cdr3_aa: CASTEGARGYTF
d_call: NA; v_call: TRBV2; j_call: TRBJ1-5; clone_size: NA; cdr3_nt: TGTGCCAGCAGTGGTAGCAATCAGCCCCAGCATTTT; cdr3_aa: CASSGSNQPQHF
d_call: NA; v_call: TRBV11-3; j_call: TRBJ2-1; clone_size: few; cdr3_nt: TGTGCCAGCAGCTTGGGATTCCTGAATGAGCAGTTCTTC; cdr3_aa: CASSLGFLNEQFF
d_call: NA; v_call: TRBV5-4; j_call: TRBJ1-5; clone_size: NA; cdr3_nt: TGTGCCAGCAGCTTGGGGAGAAATCAGCCCCAGCATTTT; cdr3_aa: CASSLGRNQPQHF
d_call: TRBD1; v_call: TRBV19; j_call: TRBJ1-2; clone_size: once; cdr3_nt: TGTGCCAGTAGTCCTACAGGGGGCGGATTTGGGGTATATGGCTACACCTTC; cdr3_aa: CASSPTGGGFGVYGYTF
d_call: NA; v_call: TRBV7-7; j_call: TRBJ1-4; clone_size: few; cdr3_nt: TGTGCTAGCAGCTTAGATCTTAGGGAAAAACTGTTTTTT; cdr3_aa: CASSLDLREKLFF
d_call: NA; v_call: TRBV7-2; j_call: TRBJ1-3; clone_size: NA; cdr3_nt: TGTGCCAGCAGCCTACTCCTATCCTCTGGAAACACCATATATTTT; cdr3_aa: CASSLLLSSGNTIYF
d_call: TRBD1; v_call: TRBV28; j_call: TRBJ1-2; clone_size: NA; cdr3_nt: TGTGCCAGCAGTTTCACAGGGGCCACTAACTATGGCTACACCTTC; cdr3_aa: CASSFTGATNYGYTF
d_call: NA; v_call: TRBV7-2; j_call: TRBJ1-2; clone_size: NA; cdr3_nt: TGTGCCAGCAGCTTAAGGGCAGGAGAAGGTTATGGCTACACCTTC; cdr3_aa: CASSLRAGEGYGYTF
d_call: NA; v_call: TRBV10-2; j_call: TRBJ2-7; clone_size: NA; cdr3_nt: TGCGCCAGCCTCGGGACAAATTTCGGCTACGAGCAGTACTTC; cdr3_aa: CASLGTNFGYEQYF
d_call: NA; v_call: TRBV6-4; j_call: TRBJ1-1; clone_size: NA; cdr3_nt: TGTGCCAGCAGCGAAAACCCGGGGGGGCACACTGAAGCTTTCTTT; cdr3_aa: CASSENPGGHTEAFF
d_call: TRBD2; v_call: TRBV5-1; j_call: TRBJ2-1; clone_size: NA; cdr3_nt: TGCGCCAGCAGCTCAGCGCGAGGGCGGGGGGGCCAACATGAGCAGTTCTTC; cdr3_aa: CASSSARGRGGQHEQFF
d_call: NA; v_call: TRBV6-5; j_call: TRBJ1-2; clone_size: NA; cdr3_nt: TGTGCCAGCAGCCTAGCGAGGAACTATGGCTACACCTTC; cdr3_aa: CASSLARNYGYTF
d_call: NA; v_call: TRBV28; j_call: TRBJ1-1; clone_size: NA; cdr3_nt: TGTGCCAGCAGTTTCGGGGCCTGGGTGGCCACTGAAGCTTTCTTT; cdr3_aa: CASSFGAWVATEAFF
d_call: TRBD2; v_call: TRBV7-6; j_call: TRBJ2-2; clone_size: NA; cdr3_nt: TGTGCCAGCAGCCCGGCTAGGGGACTAGCGGGGGTTAACGGGGAGCTGTTTTTT; cdr3_aa: CASSPARGLAGVNGELFF
d_call: NA; v_call: TRBV11-2; j_call: TRBJ2-3; clone_size: NA; cdr3_nt: TGTGCCAGCAGCCCGCTAGTAGCAAGGGCAGATACGCAGTATTTT; cdr3_aa: CASSPLVARADTQYF
d_call: TRBD1; v_call: TRBV19; j_call: TRBJ1-5; clone_size: few; cdr3_nt: TGTGCCAGTACCCCAGGGGGGGGAAGCAATCAGCCCCAGCATTTT; cdr3_aa: CASTPGGGSNQPQHF
d_call: NA; v_call: TRBV5-6; j_call: TRBJ1-2; clone_size: NA; cdr3_nt: TGTGCCAGCAGCTCACAGGGATGGGGCTACACCTTC; cdr3_aa: CASSSQGWGYTF
d_call: TRBD1; v_call: TRBV19; j_call: TRBJ1-2; clone_size: NA; cdr3_nt: TGTGCCAGTAGCACAGGGGCGGGCGGCTACACCTTC; cdr3_aa: CASSTGAGGYTF
d_call: NA; v_call: TRBV3-1/TRBV3-2; j_call: TRBJ1-6; clone_size: NA; cdr3_nt: TGTGCCAGCAGTCAGGGACGTAGTTGGGATTCACCCCTCCACTTT; cdr3_aa: CASSQGRSWDSPLHF
d_call: NA; v_call: TRBV27; j_call: TRBJ2-7; clone_size: NA; cdr3_nt: TGTGCCAGCAGTTTATCGGTGGGGGGCCCCTACGAGCAGTACTTC; cdr3_aa: CASSLSVGGPYEQYF
d_call: TRBD1; v_call: TRBV4-3; j_call: TRBJ2-1; clone_size: NA; cdr3_nt: TGCGCCAGCAGCCAGGACAGGGCCACCTACAATGAGCAGTTCTTC; cdr3_aa: CASSQDRATYNEQFF
d_call: TRBD2; v_call: TRBV19; j_call: TRBJ2-2; clone_size: once; cdr3_nt: TGTGCCAGTAGTGCACGGAGCGGGGGTACCGGGGAGCTGTTTTTT; cdr3_aa: CASSARSGGTGELFF
d_call: TRBD2; v_call: TRBV30; j_call: TRBJ2-3; clone_size: NA; cdr3_nt: TGTGCCTGGAGTCCCGGACTAGCGGGCACAGATACGCAGTATTTT; cdr3_aa: CAWSPGLAGTDTQYF
d_call: TRBD2; v_call: TRBV3-1/TRBV3-2; j_call: TRBJ2-5; clone_size: NA; cdr3_nt: TGTGCCAGCAGCCCAGGACTAGCGGAGGAGACCCAGTACTTC; cdr3_aa: CASSPGLAEETQYF
d_call: NA; v_call: TRBV11-2; j_call: TRBJ1-2; clone_size: few; cdr3_nt: TGTGCCAGCAGCTCCCGGCTACTTGGTTATGGCTACACCTTC; cdr3_aa: CASSSRLLGYGYTF
d_call: NA; v_call: TRBV2; j_call: TRBJ2-1; clone_size: NA; cdr3_nt: TGTGCCAGCAGTCCGGACAGCGTAGGTCCCAATGAGCAGTTCTTC; cdr3_aa: CASSPDSVGPNEQFF
d_call: NA; v_call: TRBV15; j_call: TRBJ2-2; clone_size: NA; cdr3_nt: TGTGCCACCAGCAGAGCTCAGGGGGGCGCCGGGGAGCTGTTTTTT; cdr3_aa: CATSRAQGGAGELFF
d_call: TRBD1; v_call: TRBV2; j_call: TRBJ1-6; clone_size: NA; cdr3_nt: TGTGCCAGCCCCAGGGACAGGGATTCACCCCTCCACTTT; cdr3_aa: CASPRDRDSPLHF
d_call: NA; v_call: TRBV5-1; j_call: TRBJ2-7; clone_size: NA; cdr3_nt: TGCGCCAGCAGCAAGGGGGGGGATTACTACGAGCAGTACTTC; cdr3_aa: CASSKGGDYYEQYF
d_call: TRBD1; v_call: TRBV6-1; j_call: TRBJ2-7; clone_size: NA; cdr3_nt: TGTGCCAGCAGTGAATGGGGACAGCGTTACGAGCAGTACTTC; cdr3_aa: CASSEWGQRYEQYF
d_call: TRBD1; v_call: TRBV19; j_call: TRBJ2-3; clone_size: NA; cdr3_nt: TGTGCCAGTAGTGACAGGGGACCAGATACGCAGTATTTT; cdr3_aa: CASSDRGPDTQYF
d_call: NA; v_call: TRBV5-1; j_call: TRBJ2-7; clone_size: NA; cdr3_nt: TGCGCCAGCAGCTTGATTCCTAGCGCAACCTACGAGCAGTACTTC; cdr3_aa: CASSLIPSATYEQYF
d_call: TRBD1; v_call: TRBV6-1; j_call: TRBJ1-1; clone_size: NA; cdr3_nt: TGTGCCAGCAGTGAAGCGCTAAGGACAGGGAACACTGAAGCTTTCTTT; cdr3_aa: CASSEALRTGNTEAFF
d_call: NA; v_call: TRBV19; j_call: TRBJ1-2; clone_size: NA; cdr3_nt: TGTGCCTCCTCAGTGACAGGTCAATATGGCTACACCTTC; cdr3_aa: CASSVTGQYGYTF
d_call: NA; v_call: TRBV5-4; j_call: TRBJ2-5; clone_size: NA; cdr3_nt: TGTGCCAGCAGCTTTGAACGTTCGGTGACCCAGTACTTC; cdr3_aa: CASSFERSVTQYF
d_call: NA; v_call: TRBV28; j_call: TRBJ2-2; clone_size: once; cdr3_nt: TGTGCCAGCAGTCTCGGGGTGCTCCGGCCCGGGGAGCTGTTTTTT; cdr3_aa: CASSLGVLRPGELFF
d_call: NA; v_call: TRBV10-3; j_call: TRBJ1-3; clone_size: NA; cdr3_nt: TGTGCCATCGGCTACTCTGGAAACACCATATATTTT; cdr3_aa: CAIGYSGNTIYF
d_call: NA; v_call: TRBV14; j_call: TRBJ1-1; clone_size: NA; cdr3_nt: TGTGCCAGCAAATCGGAGGCAGGCGGAGCTGAAGCTTTCTTT; cdr3_aa: CASKSEAGGAEAFF
d_call: NA; v_call: TRBV19; j_call: TRBJ2-1; clone_size: NA; cdr3_nt: TGTGCCAGTAGTCCCCTGCTTAGGAATGAGCAGTTCTTC; cdr3_aa: CASSPLLRNEQFF
d_call: NA; v_call: TRBV5-8; j_call: TRBJ1-2; clone_size: NA; cdr3_nt: TGTGCCAGCAGCTTATATGGCTACACCTTC; cdr3_aa: CASSLYGYTF